These 21 T cell receptor beta chains came from one sample sequenced in a study of naive and memory T cell subsets listed by TCRdb under 2017. Preparation of the library involved UMI-ligation and nested PCR. Instrument on record: Illumina MiSeq. An equimolar mix of two oligonucleotides covering both TRBC1 and TRBC2 was used as the beta constant-region primer. The ligated cDNA went through four rounds of PCR with nested alpha and beta constant-region primers together with the SP2 primer. TCRdb handled the public reads itself, with Q25 trimming in fastp and clone calling in MiXCR, and kept productive beta chains. A single entry per CDR3 protein holds the most common genes and DNA from its merged rows. This sample holds over 80,000 distinct CDR3 sequences; 11% were observed only once. The biggest ten clones account for 0.12% to 0.15% of the sample. These receptors have no identified antigens. General findings and caveats noted by the study authors: A few larger clonotypes were found in naive repertoires, especially CD8, and these larger clonotypes were possibly memory cells re-expressing CD45RA.

The sequenced sample was naive CD4+ T cells from blood. Sample cell subset or site, as interpreted from the label and publication: naive T cells, CD45RA high CD27+. These receptors all come from a human donor in good health.

In its sample, this clonotype was seen a few times. The chain links TRBV6-2 or TRBV6-3 to TRBJ1-1; no firm D call. The CDR3 runs to 15 residues. CDR1 is MNHEY and CDR2 is SVGEGT in the germline V gene. Trimming pared 4 bases from V and 4 bases from J, leaving 16 bases between. CDR3 nucleotides: TGTGCCAGCAGTTTTCGCCCGCTCAGCGGCACTGAAGCTTTCTTT. Its protein is CASSFRPLSGTEAFF.

This clonotype came up many times. The gene calls are TRBV6-5 and TRBJ2-7; D is ambiguous. With 8 bases removed from V and 2 bases from J, the gap between germline ends came to 10 bases. Germline values: CDR1 MNHEY, CDR2 SVGAGI. CDR3 length: 12 residues. CDR3 coding DNA: TGTGCCAGCCACTCCTCGACCTACGAGCAGTACTTC. Amino acid sequence: CASHSSTYEQYF.

The chain is built from TRBV12-3 or TRBV12-4 and TRBJ2-7; TRBD1 might be the D (6 bases). V was shortened by 6 bases and J by 6 bases, with 18 bases between the two germline ends. The CDR3 is made up of 14 amino acids. The DNA for the CDR3 is TGTGCCAGCAGCGTCACAGGGATCCCAGGCGAGCAGTACTTC. Translation: CASSVTGIPGEQYF.

The chain carries TRBV20-1 and TRBJ1-1; TRBD1 might be the D (6 bases). The CDR3 has 13 residues. Germline CDR1 is DFQATT and CDR2 is SNEGSKA (reference sequence). Trimming took 6 bases from V and 6 from J, leaving 17 bases between them. The CDR3 bases are TGCAGTGCCCCCCGGGTCGGGGGCCCTGAAGCTTTCTTT. The encoded protein is CSAPRVGGPEAFF.

The chain carries TRBV14 and TRBJ2-2; D is possibly TRBD1 or TRBD2 (5 bases each). Germline V gives CDR1 SGHDN, CDR2 FVKESK. V was cut by 0 bases and J by 4 bases, with 12 bases left in between. This CDR3 contains 16 residues. CDR3 nucleotides: TGTGCCAGCAGCCAAGAACTTGTGAGGGGCACCGGGGAGCTGTTTTTT. This translates into CASSQELVRGTGELFF.

The rearrangement joins TRBV29-1 to TRBJ2-1, with D unclear. CDR1 and CDR2 from the germline V gene are SQVTM and ANQGSEA. There are 15 residues in the CDR3. V lost 4 bases and J 0 bases, leaving 13 bases between the germline ends. CDR3 protein: CSVVSVPSSYNEQFF. The CDR3 coding sequence is TGCAGCGTTGTGTCGGTGCCGAGCTCCTACAATGAGCAGTTCTTC.

This clonotype was seen ten or more times. The J gene is TRBJ2-6, the V gene TRBV27; D not resolved. The CDR3 has 16 residues. CDR1 and CDR2 (germline): MNHEY, SMNVEV (reference sequence). Trimming cost V 8 bases and J 0 bases, with 14 bases left between them. CDR3 protein: CASRRAGSSGANVLTF. CDR3 sequence (DNA): TGTGCCAGCCGACGGGCCGGCAGCTCTGGGGCCAACGTCCTGACTTTC.

This clonotype was seen repeatedly, ten times or more. The rearrangement links TRBV20-1 to TRBJ2-2, with 8 bases fitting TRBD2. CDR1 and CDR2 (germline): DFQATT, SNEGSKA (reference sequence). V gave up 4 bases and J gave up 4 bases; unmatched junction bases: 5. The CDR3 runs 14 residues. The CDR3 is CSAKTSGGTGELFF. The CDR3 DNA follows: TGCAGTGCTAAAACTAGCGGAGGCACCGGGGAGCTGTTTTTT.

The chain carries TRBV6-5 and TRBJ1-1; a weak D match, TRBD1 (5 bases). The CDR3 is 11 residues long. Trimming removed 2 bases at V and 10 bases at J, with 8 bases between. The germline CDR1 and CDR2 sequences are MNHEY and SVGAGI. The CDR3 DNA follows: TGTGCCAGCAGTTACGGGGGGGGAGCTTTCTTT. It encodes CASSYGGGAFF.

This clonotype was counted a few times. The V and J genes are TRBV29-1 and TRBJ2-5; no firm D call. V gave up 7 bases and J gave up 2 bases, with 14 bases separating them. CDR3 size: 13 residues. Germline lookup yields CDR1 SQVTM and CDR2 ANQGSEA. CDR3 DNA: TGCAGCGCCCAAGGGATGATACAAGAGACCCAGTACTTC. It encodes CSAQGMIQETQYF.

This clonotype was seen once. V gene TRBV5-6 combines with J gene TRBJ2-1, with TRBD1 matching over 7 bases. The ends lost 2 bases at V and 1 base at J; junction bases unmatched: 6. CDR1 SGHDT and CDR2 YYEEEE come from the germline V gene. The CDR3 consists of 16 residues. The chain's CDR3 is CASSLYTGESYNEQFF. CDR3 coding DNA: TGTGCCAGCAGCTTATATACAGGGGAATCCTACAATGAGCAGTTCTTC.

The chain has TRBV6-2 or TRBV6-3 and TRBJ1-3; possibly TRBD1 for D (5 bases). V lost 5 bases, J lost 4 bases, and 9 bases lay in between. This CDR3 contains 13 residues. The V gene's germline CDR1 is MNHEY and CDR2 SVGEGT. CDR3 coding DNA: TGTGCCAGCAGTCGGGACGTCGGAAACACCATATATTTT. Protein: CASSRDVGNTIYF.

This clonotype was found many times. V gene TRBV18 combines with J gene TRBJ2-7; 12 nucleotides line up with TRBD2. V lost 1 base, J lost 4 bases, and 8 bases stayed unmatched. Germline V lookup: CDR1 KGHSH, CDR2 LQKENI. The CDR3 runs 17 residues. The CDR3 sequence is CASSPLTTSGRAYEQYF. CDR3 coding DNA: TGTGCCAGCTCACCACTCACGACTAGCGGGAGAGCTTACGAGCAGTACTTC. Looking up the rest from reference TRBV18 and TRBJ2-7 gives the full variable domain: NAGVMQNPRHLVRRRGQEARLRCSPMKGHSHVYWYRQLPEEGLKFMVYLQKENIIDESGMPKERFSAEFPKEGPSILRIQQVVRGDSAAYFCASSPLTTSGRAYEQYFGPGTRLTVT.

This clonotype was counted at least ten times. The chain links TRBV12-3 or TRBV12-4 to TRBJ2-5; TRBD1 matches 9 bases. J was trimmed by 5 bases and V by 5 bases; bases with no gene match: 9. The CDR3 has 15 amino acids. CDR3 loop: CASSTQGAGQETQYF. CDR3 DNA: TGTGCCAGCAGTACACAGGGGGCAGGTCAGGAGACCCAGTACTTC.

The rearrangement joins TRBV28 to TRBJ1-6; TRBD1 matches 11 bases. Per the germline V gene, CDR1 is MDHEN and CDR2 is SYDVKM. The CDR3 runs to 15 residues. Trimming cost V 9 bases and J 7 bases; bases outside gene matches: 8. The CDR3 spells CASKGQGAGNSPLHF. The CDR3 DNA sequence: TGTGCCAGTAAAGGACAGGGGGCTGGGAATTCACCCCTCCACTTT.

This clonotype was recorded a few times. This chain joins TRBV7-8 and TRBJ2-1; TRBD2 agrees at 7 bases. CDR1 is SGHVS, CDR2 FQNEAQ, per germline. After removal of 8 bases from V and 1 base from J, the junction contained 11 bases not matched to a gene. The CDR3 has 16 amino acids. The CDR3 sequence: CASGPLRGSSYNEQFF. Here the CDR3 DNA reads TGTGCCAGCGGCCCCCTCCGCGGGAGTTCCTACAATGAGCAGTTCTTC.

J is TRBJ2-1 and V is TRBV30; 10 nucleotides line up with TRBD1. V lost 5 bases, J lost 4 bases, and 8 bases stayed unmatched. Germline CDR1 and CDR2: GTSNPN and SVGIG (reference sequence). The CDR3 length is 15 residues. In nucleotides, the CDR3 is TGTGCCTGGGGAACCGGGGACAGGGGATACAATGAGCAGTTCTTC. Translating gives CAWGTGDRGYNEQFF.

Ten or more counts support this clonotype. The V and J genes are TRBV14 and TRBJ2-1, with no clear D. Germline V gene lookup returns CDR1 SGHDN and CDR2 FVKESK. There are 15 residues in the CDR3. The germline V and J ends were trimmed by 0 bases and 2 bases, with 8 bases remaining between them. The CDR3 sequence is CASSQEGSPYNEQFF. The CDR3 bases are TGTGCCAGCAGCCAAGAGGGGTCGCCCTACAATGAGCAGTTCTTC. Together with reference TRBV14 and TRBJ2-1, the CDR3 gives the full variable domain: EAGVTQFPSHSVIEKGQTVTLRCDPISGHDNLYWYRRVMGKEIKFLLHFVKESKQDESGMPNNRFLAERTGGTYSTLKVQPAELEDSGVYFCASSQEGSPYNEQFFGPGTRLTVL.

This clonotype was recorded many times. The chain is built from TRBV4-3 and TRBJ2-2; 14 positions match TRBD2. This CDR3 region has 17 residues. Unmatched junction bases numbered 9, after V lost 8 bases and J lost 4 bases. The germline V gene has CDR1 LGHNA and CDR2 YSLEER. In DNA, the CDR3 is TGCGCCAGCTCCCCGGGACTAGCGGGAGATAGCACCGGGGAGCTGTTTTTT. This translates into CASSPGLAGDSTGELFF.

This clonotype was found many times. This chain connects TRBV20-1 to TRBJ2-5; D unclear. The V end was cut by 4 bases, the J end by 4 bases, with 16 bases between. Per the germline V gene, CDR1 is DFQATT and CDR2 is SNEGSKA (reference sequence). There are 14 residues in the CDR3. CDR3 in DNA: TGCAGTGCTAAGGTTGCGGTGTTGCCAGAGACCCAGTACTTC. It translates to CSAKVAVLPETQYF.

The CDR3 DNA is TGTGCCAGCAGTCCAGGACAGGGGACGCATACGCAGTATTTT. Translating it yields CASSPGQGTHTQYF. This chain uses TRBV12-3 or TRBV12-4 with TRBJ2-3; the match to TRBD1 covers 9 bases. The junction had 7 bases not matched to a gene; V was cut back by 5 bases and J by 7 bases. CDR3 length: 14 amino acids.